These 3 T cell receptor beta chains were all obtained from the same sample, sequenced in a study of cytomegalovirus exposure and HLA in healthy donors. In the PCR, 60 Vbeta and 13 Jbeta primers were used. Measured with immunoSEQ multiplex PCR; TCRdb has only the in-frame clones, and not every one. The data hold approximately 85,000 clones, with about 80% observed a single time. Input material: PBMCs. These receptors were taken from a man aged 45-60 years in good health and CMV-seropositive.

As DNA, the CDR3 is TGTGCCAGCAGACTCGAAAATGAGCAGTTCTTC. Its protein product is CASRLENEQFF. The chain joins TRBV14 to TRBJ2-1; D call uncertain. This CDR3 is 11 amino acids long. The ends were cut back, 6 bases at V and 7 bases at J, with 7 bases in the middle. Germline V gene sequence: CDR1 SGHDN, CDR2 FVKESK.

The V gene is TRBV2, the J gene TRBJ2-2; 10 bases agree with TRBD1. Germline CDR1 reads SNHLY; CDR2 reads FYNNEI. This CDR3 has 17 amino acids. J was trimmed by 0 bases and V by 6 bases; bases with no gene match: 7. The CDR3 reads CASSTPGQGTNTGELFF. The CDR3 coding sequence is TGTGCCAGCAGCACACCGGGACAGGGGACGAACACCGGGGAGCTGTTTTTT.

The rearrangement uses TRBV7-9 and TRBJ2-4; D perhaps matches TRBD1 (6 bases). Looked up from germline, CDR1 is SEHNR and CDR2 is FQNEAQ (reference sequence). V was cut by 5 bases and J by 0 bases, with 17 bases left in between. This CDR3 comprises 17 residues. The CDR3 DNA reads as TGTGCCAGCAGCCTACCACAGGGCGAGGGAGCCAAAAACATTCAGTACTTC. Its protein product is CASSLPQGEGAKNIQYF.